This T cell receptor beta chain derives from a study of radiation and T cells in renal cell carcinoma. The study's findings and limits: In blood, top tumor clones expanded by 2 weeks, shrinking by 4.

Looked up from germline, CDR1 is SGHVS and CDR2 is FNYEAQ. The junction had 4 bases not matched to a gene; V was cut back by 5 bases and J by 6 bases. The length of the CDR3 is 13 residues. Comment on this clone: As yet, its antigen is unknown.

Produced via immunoSEQ multiplex PCR; TCRdb's table is partial and in-frame only. This table has approximately 170,000 clones, about 87% appearing once. As for time point: blood 4 weeks post-SBRT, at nephrectomy. Treatment given: 15 Gy SBRT to primary tumor, nephrectomy 4 weeks later. Nephrectomy followed 15 Gy stereotactic body radiation by 4 weeks. This sample comprised blood, obtained from a patient whose treatment included radiotherapy and nephrectomy. The source is a woman aged 50 to 60 with renal cell carcinoma. The chain has TRBV7-6 and TRBJ2-7, with 10 bases aligning to TRBD1. The CDR3 is CASSRWTGGEQYF. The CDR3 nucleotides read TGTGCCAGCAGCCGATGGACAGGGGGCGAGCAGTACTTC. Complete variable domain (other parts from reference TRBV7-6 and TRBJ2-7): GAGVSQSPRYKVTKRGQDVALRCDPISGHVSLYWYRQALGQGPEFLTYFNYEAQQDKSGLPNDRFSAERPEGSISTLTIQRTEQRDSAMYRCASSRWTGGEQYFGPGTRLTVT.